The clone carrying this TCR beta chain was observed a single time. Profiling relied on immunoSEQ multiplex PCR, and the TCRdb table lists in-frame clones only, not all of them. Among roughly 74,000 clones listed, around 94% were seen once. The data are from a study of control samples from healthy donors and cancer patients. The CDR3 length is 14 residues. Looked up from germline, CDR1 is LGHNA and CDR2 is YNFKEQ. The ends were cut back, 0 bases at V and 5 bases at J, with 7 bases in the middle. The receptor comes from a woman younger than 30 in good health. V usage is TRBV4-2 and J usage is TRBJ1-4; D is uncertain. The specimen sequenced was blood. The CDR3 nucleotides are TGTGCCAGCAGCCAAGATCGAGGGAATGAAAAACTGTTTTTT. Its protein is CASSQDRGNEKLFF.